This T cell receptor (beta chain) is from a study of cytomegalovirus exposure and HLA in healthy donors. V was shortened by 1 base and J by 8 bases, with 14 bases between the two germline ends. Germline values: CDR1 MGHRA, CDR2 YSYEKL. CDR3 size: 14 residues. The PCR had 60 Vbeta and 13 Jbeta primers. The table came from immunoSEQ multiplex PCR; TCRdb's copy has only in-frame clones and leaves some out. Seen here are around 140,000 clones, approximately 82% observed once, and the top ten hold more than 2.5%. A remark on this clone: Its antigen is not identified.

Study-wide points: Reportedly, diagnosis of cytomegalovirus status by the classifier showed high specificity and sensitivity. Reports indicate that TCR beta sequences accurately predicted the HLA-A and HLA-B alleles of most subjects.

This receptor was taken from a man in his forties in good health and CMV-seronegative. Material: PBMCs. The chain uses TRBV4-1 and TRBJ1-2; D is undetermined. CDR3 sequence: CASSQVLALRGYTF. As DNA, the CDR3 is TGCGCCAGCAGCCAAGTATTAGCGCTCAGGGGCTACACCTTC.